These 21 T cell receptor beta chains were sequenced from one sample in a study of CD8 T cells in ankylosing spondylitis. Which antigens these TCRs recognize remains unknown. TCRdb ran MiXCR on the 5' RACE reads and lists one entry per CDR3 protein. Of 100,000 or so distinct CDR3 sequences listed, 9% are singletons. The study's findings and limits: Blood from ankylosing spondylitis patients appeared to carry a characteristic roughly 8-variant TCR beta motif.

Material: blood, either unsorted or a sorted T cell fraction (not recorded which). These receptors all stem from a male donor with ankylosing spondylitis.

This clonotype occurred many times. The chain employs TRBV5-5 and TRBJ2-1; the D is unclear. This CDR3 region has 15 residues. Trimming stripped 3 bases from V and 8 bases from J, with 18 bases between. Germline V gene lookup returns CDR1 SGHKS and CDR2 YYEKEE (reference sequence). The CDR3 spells CASSSLQTRSDEQFF. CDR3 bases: TGTGCCAGCAGCTCCCTTCAGACCAGAAGTGATGAGCAGTTCTTC.

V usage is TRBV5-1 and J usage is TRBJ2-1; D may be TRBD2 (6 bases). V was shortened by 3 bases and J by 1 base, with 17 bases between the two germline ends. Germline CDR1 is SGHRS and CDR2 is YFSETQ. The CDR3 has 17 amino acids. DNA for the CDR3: TGCGCCAGCAGCTCGATGTCGGGACTCGATTCCTACAATGAGCAGTTCTTC. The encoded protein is CASSSMSGLDSYNEQFF.

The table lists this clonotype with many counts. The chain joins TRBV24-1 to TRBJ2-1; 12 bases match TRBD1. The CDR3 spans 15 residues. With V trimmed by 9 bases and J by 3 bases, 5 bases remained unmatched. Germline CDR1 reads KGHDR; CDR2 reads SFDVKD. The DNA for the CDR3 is TGTGCCACCGGGGGACAGGGGGCCATCTACAATGAGCAGTTCTTC. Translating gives CATGGQGAIYNEQFF.

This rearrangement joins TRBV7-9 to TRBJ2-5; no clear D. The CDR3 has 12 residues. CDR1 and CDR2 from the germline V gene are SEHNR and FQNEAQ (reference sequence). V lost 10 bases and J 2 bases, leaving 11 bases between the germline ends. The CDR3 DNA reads TGTGCCACTTCTGGGGTTCAAGAGACCCAGTACTTC. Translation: CATSGVQETQYF.

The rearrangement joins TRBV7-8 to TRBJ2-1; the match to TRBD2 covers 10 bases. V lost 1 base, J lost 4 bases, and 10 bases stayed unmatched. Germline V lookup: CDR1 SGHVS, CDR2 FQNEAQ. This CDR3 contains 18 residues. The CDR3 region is CASSLVASGSSPYNEQFF. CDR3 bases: TGTGCCAGCAGCTTAGTGGCTAGCGGGAGTAGCCCGTACAATGAGCAGTTCTTC.

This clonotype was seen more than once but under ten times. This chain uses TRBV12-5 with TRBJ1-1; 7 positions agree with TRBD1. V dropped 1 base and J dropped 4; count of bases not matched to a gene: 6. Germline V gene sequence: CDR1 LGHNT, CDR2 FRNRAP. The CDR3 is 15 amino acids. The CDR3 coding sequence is TGTGCTAGTGGTTTGGCCAACAGGGGCGTCACTGAAGCTTTCTTT. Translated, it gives CASGLANRGVTEAFF.

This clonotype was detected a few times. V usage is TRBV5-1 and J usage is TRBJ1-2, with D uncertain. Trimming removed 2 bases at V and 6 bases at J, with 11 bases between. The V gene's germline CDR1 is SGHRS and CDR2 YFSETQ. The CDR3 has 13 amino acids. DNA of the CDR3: TGCGCCAGCAGCTTCTTGGAGGGCGATGGCTACACCTTC. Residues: CASSFLEGDGYTF.

CDR3 loop: CSAKGTSGRSVQETQYF. The CDR3 nucleotides are TGCAGTGCTAAGGGGACTAGCGGGAGGAGCGTCCAAGAGACCCAGTACTTC. The chain links TRBV20-1 to TRBJ2-5; TRBD2 matches 15 bases. Germline values: CDR1 DFQATT, CDR2 SNEGSKA (reference sequence). This CDR3 region has 17 residues. The V and J ends lost 4 bases and 1 base, in that order; junction bases with no gene match: 7.

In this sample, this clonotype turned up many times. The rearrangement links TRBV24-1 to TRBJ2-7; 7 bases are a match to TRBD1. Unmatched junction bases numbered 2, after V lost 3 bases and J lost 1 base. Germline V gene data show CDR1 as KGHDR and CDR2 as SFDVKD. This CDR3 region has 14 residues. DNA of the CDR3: TGTGCCACCAGTGATAGGGACAGTTCCTACGAGCAGTACTTC. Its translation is CATSDRDSSYEQYF.

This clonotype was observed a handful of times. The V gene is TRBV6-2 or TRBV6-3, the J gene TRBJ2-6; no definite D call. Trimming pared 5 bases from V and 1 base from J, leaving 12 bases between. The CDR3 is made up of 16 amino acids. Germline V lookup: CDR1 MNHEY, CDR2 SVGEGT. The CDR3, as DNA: TGTGCCAGCAGTCCCTCCGGTCCGTCTGGGGCCAACGTCCTGACTTTC. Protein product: CASSPSGPSGANVLTF.

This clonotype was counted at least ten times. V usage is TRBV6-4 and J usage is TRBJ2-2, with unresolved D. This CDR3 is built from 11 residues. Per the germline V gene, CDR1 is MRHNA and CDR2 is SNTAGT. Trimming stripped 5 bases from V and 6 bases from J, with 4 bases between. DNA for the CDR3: TGTGCCAGCAGTTCATCCGGGGAGCTGTTTTTT. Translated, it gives CASSSSGELFF.

The CDR3 is CASSEITRVLTYEQYV. The CDR3 DNA is TGTGCCAGCAGTGAAATCACCAGGGTATTAACCTACGAGCAGTACGTC. The chain recombines TRBV2 with TRBJ2-7, with D perhaps matching TRBD1 (5 bases). The germline CDR1 and CDR2 sequences are SNHLY and FYNNEI. The V end was cut by 2 bases, the J end by 2 bases, with 16 bases between. The CDR3 totals 16 residues.

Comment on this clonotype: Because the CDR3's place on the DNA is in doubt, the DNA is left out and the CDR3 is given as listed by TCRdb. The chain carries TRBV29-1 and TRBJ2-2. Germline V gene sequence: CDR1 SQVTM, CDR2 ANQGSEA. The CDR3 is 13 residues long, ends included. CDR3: CSVDPNTGELFFF.

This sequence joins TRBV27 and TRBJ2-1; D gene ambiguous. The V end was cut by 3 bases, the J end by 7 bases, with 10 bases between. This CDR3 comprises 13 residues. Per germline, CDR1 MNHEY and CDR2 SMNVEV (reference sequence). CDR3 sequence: CASSFNSPNEQFF. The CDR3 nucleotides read TGTGCCAGCAGTTTCAACTCCCCGAATGAGCAGTTCTTC.

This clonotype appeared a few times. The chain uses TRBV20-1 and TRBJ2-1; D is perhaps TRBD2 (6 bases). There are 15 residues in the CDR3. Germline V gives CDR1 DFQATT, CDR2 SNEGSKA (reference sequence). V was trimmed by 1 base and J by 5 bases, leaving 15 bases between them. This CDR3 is CSARVVSGINNEQFF. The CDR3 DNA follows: TGCAGTGCTAGAGTTGTTAGCGGTATAAACAATGAGCAGTTCTTC.

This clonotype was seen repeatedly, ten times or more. The CDR3 region is CASSRDRAVGEQYF. CDR3 nucleotides: TGTGCCAGCAGTCGCGACAGGGCAGTGGGCGAGCAGTACTTC. The chain links TRBV27 to TRBJ2-7, with 7 nucleotides matching TRBD1. CDR3 length: 14 residues. Germline loops: CDR1 MNHEY, CDR2 SMNVEV (reference sequence). Trimming removed 5 bases from V and 6 bases from J; junction bases left unmatched: 10.

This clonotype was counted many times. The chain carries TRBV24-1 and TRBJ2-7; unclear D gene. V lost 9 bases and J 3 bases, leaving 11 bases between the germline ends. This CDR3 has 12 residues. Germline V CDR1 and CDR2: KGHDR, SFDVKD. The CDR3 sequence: CATAETDYEQYF. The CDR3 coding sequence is TGTGCCACCGCGGAGACTGACTACGAGCAGTACTTC.

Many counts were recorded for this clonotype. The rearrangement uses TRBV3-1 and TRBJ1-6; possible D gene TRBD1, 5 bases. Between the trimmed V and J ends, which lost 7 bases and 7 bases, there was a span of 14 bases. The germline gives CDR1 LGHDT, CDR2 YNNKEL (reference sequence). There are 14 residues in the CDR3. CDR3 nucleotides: TGTGCCAGCAAAGCGGGACGGGGAAATTCACCCCTCCACTTT. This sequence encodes CASKAGRGNSPLHF.

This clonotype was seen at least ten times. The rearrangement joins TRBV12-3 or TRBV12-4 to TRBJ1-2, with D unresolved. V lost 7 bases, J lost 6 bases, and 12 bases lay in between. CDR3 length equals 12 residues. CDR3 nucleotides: TGTGCCAGCACAGCAGCGGGCGATGGCTACACCTTC. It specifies CASTAAGDGYTF.

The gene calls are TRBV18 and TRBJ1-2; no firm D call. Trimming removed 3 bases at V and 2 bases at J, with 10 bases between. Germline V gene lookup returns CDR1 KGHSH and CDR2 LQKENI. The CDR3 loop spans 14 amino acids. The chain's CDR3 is CASSPYQDNYGYTF. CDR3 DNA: TGTGCCAGCTCACCCTATCAGGACAACTATGGCTACACCTTC.

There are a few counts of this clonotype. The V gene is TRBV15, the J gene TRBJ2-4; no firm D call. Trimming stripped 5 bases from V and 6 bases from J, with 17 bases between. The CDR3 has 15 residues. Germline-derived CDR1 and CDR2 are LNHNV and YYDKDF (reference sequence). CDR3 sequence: CATSAALGSRNIQYF. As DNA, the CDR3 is TGTGCCACCAGCGCAGCCTTAGGATCTAGAAACATTCAGTACTTC. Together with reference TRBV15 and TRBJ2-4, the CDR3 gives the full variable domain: DAMVIQNPRYQVTQFGKPVTLSCSQTLNHNVMYWYQQKSSQAPKLLFHYYDKDFNNEADTPDNFQSRRPNTSFCFLDIRSPGLGDTAMYLCATSAALGSRNIQYFGAGTRLSVL.